The 23 T cell receptor beta chains presented below share a single source sample, sequenced in a study of neoadjuvant anti-PD-1 for oral cavity cancer. TCRdb's copy holds only in-frame clones and misses some; the assay was immunoSEQ multiplex PCR. The data show more than 6,500 clones, under 55% seen once. This specimen was tumor tissue, taken before nivolumab (anti-PD-1) treatment. All receptors come from a person aged 40 to 85 with oral cavity squamous cell carcinoma.

In this sample, this clone turned up a few times. The chain recombines TRBV6-4 with TRBJ2-1; possibly TRBD2 for D (7 bases). Looked up from germline, CDR1 is MRHNA and CDR2 is SNTAGT. Between the trimmed V and J ends, which lost 3 bases and 0 bases, there was a span of 12 bases. The CDR3 loop spans 16 amino acids. This CDR3 is CASSEGGGNSYNEQFF. The CDR3 region has the DNA TGTGCCAGCAGTGAAGGGGGGGGAAACTCCTACAATGAGCAGTTCTTC.

The chain couples TRBV27 to TRBJ1-1; unclear D gene. The CDR3 sequence is 13 residues long. The V end was cut by 3 bases, the J end by 0 bases, with 5 bases between. Germline CDR1 is MNHEY and CDR2 is SMNVEV (reference sequence). The CDR3 spells CASSLKVNTEAFF. The CDR3 DNA follows: TGTGCCAGCAGTTTGAAAGTGAACACTGAAGCTTTCTTT.

This chain joins TRBV19 and TRBJ1-5, with 7 positions matching TRBD1. V shed 7 bases, J shed 2 bases, and the junction held 8 bases outside the gene matches. The CDR3 is made up of 15 amino acids. Germline V CDR1 and CDR2: LNHDA, SQIVND (reference sequence). CDR3 loop: CASTTSGQGNQPQHF. The CDR3 coding sequence is TGTGCCAGTACCACCAGCGGACAGGGCAATCAGCCCCAGCATTTT.

This clone has a handful of counts. The chain combines TRBV11-2 with TRBJ2-7, with TRBD1 as a possible D gene (6 bases). With 5 bases removed from V and 3 bases from J, the gap between germline ends came to 14 bases. CDR1 and CDR2 (germline): SGHAT, FQNNGV. This CDR3 region has 14 residues. The CDR3 is CASSLQTGLYEQYF. DNA for the CDR3: TGTGCCAGCAGCCTACAGACAGGTCTCTACGAGCAGTACTTC.

In this sample, this clone turned up a few times. This chain uses TRBV28 with TRBJ2-5, with a tentative D call TRBD2 (6 bases). The germline V gene has CDR1 MDHEN and CDR2 SYDVKM. This CDR3 is built from 16 residues. V was clipped by 6 bases and J by 0 bases, with 17 bases between them. CDR3 loop: CASSPPAGLYQETQYF. For the CDR3, the DNA is TGTGCCAGCAGCCCCCCGGCGGGACTGTACCAAGAGACCCAGTACTTC. Full variable domain (remainder filled in from reference TRBV28 and TRBJ2-5): DVKVTQSSRYLVKRTGEKVFLECVQDMDHENMFWYRQDPGLGLRLIYFSYDVKMKEKGDIPEGYSVSREKKERFSLILESASTNQTSMYLCASSPPAGLYQETQYFGPGTRLLVL.

The genes are TRBV4-2 and TRBJ2-7; D is possibly TRBD1 (6 bases). The germline gives CDR1 LGHNA, CDR2 YNFKEQ. V lost 5 bases and J 2 bases, leaving 16 bases between the germline ends. CDR3 length: 15 residues. The CDR3 spells CASSLGRTATYEQYF. Written as DNA, the CDR3 is TGTGCCAGCAGCTTAGGGCGGACAGCAACCTACGAGCAGTACTTC.

The rearrangement joins TRBV6-6 to TRBJ1-5; D gene unclear. The CDR3 covers 13 residues. The ends were cut back, 0 bases at V and 5 bases at J, with 5 bases in the middle. CDR1 MNHNY and CDR2 SVGAGI come from the germline V gene (reference sequence). The CDR3 here is CASSYSMHQPQHF. The CDR3 DNA sequence: TGTGCCAGCAGTTACTCGATGCATCAGCCCCAGCATTTT.

This clone is a singleton in its sample. The chain couples TRBV11-3 to TRBJ2-3; 8 bases map to TRBD1. The J segment lost 1 base and the V segment lost 3 bases, leaving 0 bases of the junction unmatched. The CDR3 consists of 14 residues. Germline-derived CDR1 and CDR2 are SGHNT and YENEEA. CDR3 protein: CASSLTGGTDTQYF. CDR3 DNA sequence: TGTGCCAGCAGCTTGACAGGGGGCACAGATACGCAGTATTTT.

This clone was detected only a few times. The CDR3 DNA reads as TGTGCCAGCAGAATCACCACCCAGGTGGACTATGGCTACACCTTC. Amino acids: CASRITTQVDYGYTF. The V and J genes are TRBV5-6 and TRBJ1-2; no clear D gene. The CDR3 consists of 15 residues. The germline V gene encodes CDR1 SGHDT and CDR2 YYEEEE. Trimming stripped 5 bases from V and 3 bases from J, with 17 bases between.

The chain uses TRBV6-4 and TRBJ2-6; tentatively, D is TRBD1 (5 bases). CDR3 length: 15 amino acids. Trimming pared 3 bases from V and 0 bases from J, leaving 6 bases between. Germline assignment: CDR1 MRHNA and CDR2 SNTAGT. The CDR3, as DNA: TGTGCCAGCAGTGAAGACAGCTCTGGGGCCAACGTCCTGACTTTC. Protein: CASSEDSSGANVLTF.

In this sample, this clone turned up once. The rearrangement links TRBV5-1 to TRBJ1-2; D is ambiguous. CDR1 is SGHRS and CDR2 is YFSETQ in the germline V gene. This CDR3 comprises 14 residues. V lost 0 bases to trimming and J lost 4 bases, with 10 bases between them. As DNA, the CDR3 is TGCGCCAGCAGCTTGGCCCGGGTCGGCTATGGCTACACCTTC. The encoded protein is CASSLARVGYGYTF. The full variable domain, with the rest looked up from reference TRBV5-1 and TRBJ1-2, is KAGVTQTPRYLIKTRGQQVTLSCSPISGHRSVSWYQQTPGQGLQFLFEYFSETQRNKGNFPGRFSGRQFSNSRSEMNVSTLELGDSALYLCASSLARVGYGYTFGSGTRLTVV.

In its sample, this clone was seen once. The chain uses TRBV10-3 and TRBJ2-5; D tentatively fits TRBD1 or TRBD2 (7 bases each). V gave up 7 bases and J gave up 5 bases, with 17 bases separating them. Germline-derived CDR1 and CDR2 are ENHRY and SYGVKD. CDR3 length: 14 residues. CDR3 amino acids: CAITRDSSGETQYF. CDR3 bases: TGTGCCATCACCCGGGACAGTAGCGGGGAGACCCAGTACTTC.

CDR3 sequence: CASSSGRNGGGLYEQYF. The CDR3 region has the DNA TGTGCCAGCAGCTCAGGGCGAAACGGTGGGGGGCTCTACGAGCAGTACTTC. The V gene is TRBV11-2, the J gene TRBJ2-7, with D perhaps matching TRBD1 or TRBD2 (6 bases each). Germline values: CDR1 SGHAT, CDR2 FQNNGV. V was clipped by 4 bases and J by 3 bases, with 22 bases between them. This CDR3 contains 17 residues.

The chain joins TRBV2 to TRBJ2-1; 13 bases match TRBD2. Germline assignment: CDR1 SNHLY and CDR2 FYNNEI. This CDR3 region has 21 residues. V was clipped by 9 bases and J by 2 bases; unmatched bases: 22. The CDR3 bases are TGTGCCAGTGAGGGACGGGGCAGACAATTCACTAGCGGGGGGGCCTACAATGAGCAGTTCTTC. Translated: CASEGRGRQFTSGGAYNEQFF. Complete variable domain (other parts from reference TRBV2 and TRBJ2-1): EPEVTQTPSHQVTQMGQEVILRCVPISNHLYFYWYRQILGQKVEFLVSFYNNEISEKSEIFDDQFSVERPDGSNFTLKIRSTKLEDSAMYFCASEGRGRQFTSGGAYNEQFFGPGTRLTVL.

This clone came up once. The genes are TRBV28 and TRBJ2-7; no clear D gene. V was shortened by 5 bases and J by 10 bases, with 18 bases between the two germline ends. The CDR3 runs to 13 residues. Germline loops: CDR1 MDHEN, CDR2 SYDVKM. The CDR3 DNA reads as TGTGCCAGCAGTCAAAGGATGGTCAGGAATCAGTACTTC. Translation: CASSQRMVRNQYF.

The V gene is TRBV7-8, the J gene TRBJ2-7; 9 nucleotides agree with TRBD2. This CDR3 region has 18 residues. After removal of 3 bases from V and 1 base from J, the junction contained 13 bases not matched to a gene. Germline V lookup: CDR1 SGHVS, CDR2 FQNEAQ. The CDR3 loop reads CASSFGARLAGISYEQYF. CDR3 DNA: TGTGCCAGCAGCTTCGGGGCAAGGCTAGCGGGGATTTCCTACGAGCAGTACTTC.

J is TRBJ2-3 and V is TRBV28; 8 bases are shared with TRBD1. J was trimmed by 4 bases and V by 6 bases; bases with no gene match: 6. From germline, CDR1 is MDHEN and CDR2 SYDVKM. This CDR3 region has 14 residues. As DNA, the CDR3 is TGTGCCAGCAGATCCAGGGGGCGCGCAGATACGCAGTATTTT. Amino acids: CASRSRGRADTQYF.

The gene calls are TRBV11-2 and TRBJ2-3; 10 bases map to TRBD1. This CDR3 has 18 residues. Germline V gene sequence: CDR1 SGHAT, CDR2 FQNNGV. The trim removed 5 bases at V and 2 bases at J, leaving 13 bases unmatched. For the CDR3, the DNA is TGTGCCAGCAGCCGAGCTTACGGGACAGGGGAAATCACAGATACGCAGTATTTT. This translates into CASSRAYGTGEITDTQYF.

By share, this clone counts as medium-sized. This sequence joins TRBV29-1 and TRBJ2-7, with TRBD2 as a possible D gene (5 bases). Per the germline V gene, CDR1 is SQVTM and CDR2 is ANQGSEA. The V gene lost 4 bases and the J gene lost 6 bases, with 13 bases spanning the gap. The CDR3 extends over 12 amino acids. The CDR3 spells CSVGEGAGEQYF. CDR3 DNA sequence: TGCAGCGTTGGCGAGGGAGCCGGCGAGCAGTACTTC.

J is TRBJ1-1 and V is TRBV19, with D unclear. The CDR3 consists of 16 residues. Trimming pared 3 bases from V and 6 bases from J, leaving 20 bases between. Germline V gene data show CDR1 as LNHDA and CDR2 as SQIVND (reference sequence). CDR3 protein: CASSIDSRVLGSEAFF. CDR3 DNA: TGTGCCAGTAGTATCGATTCGCGGGTTCTGGGCTCTGAAGCTTTCTTT.

The chain recombines TRBV18 with TRBJ1-1, with TRBD1 matching over 10 bases. The CDR3 is 17 residues long. Germline V lookup: CDR1 KGHSH, CDR2 LQKENI. With V trimmed by 3 bases and J by 1 base, 8 bases remained unmatched. The CDR3 nucleotides read TGTGCCAGCTCACCGGCGGGACAGGGGAAAGGGAACACTGAAGCTTTCTTT. Amino acids: CASSPAGQGKGNTEAFF.

There are a few counts of this clone. The CDR3 nucleotides read TGTGCCTGGGCCAGCTCAGATTTTTCACCCCTCCACTTT. Its translation is CAWASSDFSPLHF. The rearrangement joins TRBV30 to TRBJ1-6; D is unresolved. Germline values: CDR1 GTSNPN, CDR2 SVGIG (reference sequence). Trimming shortened V by 5 bases and J by 9 bases, and 14 bases separated the two germline ends. The CDR3 extends over 13 amino acids.

CDR3: CASSYSAKLAGYEQYF. The CDR3 nucleotides are TGTGCCAGCAGTTACTCGGCGAAACTAGCGGGTTACGAGCAGTACTTC. The rearrangement joins TRBV6-5 to TRBJ2-7; TRBD2 matches at 9 bases. V lost 0 bases and J lost 4; bases outside the gene matches: 7. The CDR3 spans 16 residues. Germline V gene lookup returns CDR1 MNHEY and CDR2 SVGAGI.